These 8 T cell receptor beta chains share one sample of origin, sequenced in a study of T cells in Graves' hyperthyroidism and ophthalmopathy. The investigators amplified TCR beta CDR3 regions from RNA transcripts. With the HTBI primer set, the TCR CDR3 went through a first round of RT-PCR. TCRdb re-derived calls from the multiplex PCR reads in MiXCR, one entry per CDR3 protein. Of around 250,000 distinct CDR3 sequences in the sample, more than 14% were seen once. Sequences were obtained from blood. The receptors derive from a woman between 40 and 50 years old with Graves' hyperthyroidism that later progressed to Graves' ophthalmopathy.

This clonotype was observed at least ten times. This chain joins TRBV12-3 or TRBV12-4 and TRBJ1-5; D gene ambiguous. The CDR3 has 12 residues. Trimming pared 3 bases from V and 6 bases from J, leaving 6 bases between. The CDR3 sequence: CASSFGSQPQHF. The CDR3 DNA is TGTGCCAGCAGTTTTGGCAGTCAGCCCCAGCATTTT.

The V gene is TRBV9, the J gene TRBJ1-4, with D unclear. Trimming stripped 0 bases from V and 8 bases from J, with 14 bases between. The CDR3 covers 15 residues. The germline CDR1 and CDR2 sequences are SGDLS and YYNGEE. Written as DNA, the CDR3 is TGTGCCAGCAGCGTAGGTGGCAGTAACCACGAAAAACTGTTTTTT. Encoded protein: CASSVGGSNHEKLFF.

Concerning this clonotype: The junction differs from germline at one of its ends, possibly a read error. V usage is TRBV6-1 and J usage is TRBJ2-2; D is possibly TRBD1 (6 bases). The CDR3 loop spans 14 amino acids. Germline V gene sequence: CDR1 MNHNS, CDR2 SASEGT. CDR3: CAGSVTQGAGELFF. CDR3 nucleotide sequence: TGTGCCGGCAGTGTTACACAGGGCGCCGGGGAGCTGTTTTTT.

This clonotype appeared many times. This chain joins TRBV27 and TRBJ2-1, with D possibly TRBD1 on 5 matching bases. The germline V gene has CDR1 MNHEY and CDR2 SMNVEV (reference sequence). This CDR3 has 14 amino acids. V dropped 4 bases and J dropped 7 bases, with 14 bases sitting between them. CDR3 sequence (DNA): TGTGCCAGCAGTTCTCAGGGAAGGTTGAATGAGCAGTTCTTC. Protein: CASSSQGRLNEQFF.

This clonotype has just a few counts. J is TRBJ2-7 and V is TRBV20-1, with a weak D call TRBD2 (5 bases). This CDR3 is built from 13 residues. Germline-derived CDR1 and CDR2 are DFQATT and SNEGSKA (reference sequence). V was clipped by 3 bases and J by 0 bases, with 9 bases between them. In DNA, the CDR3 is TGCAGTGCTAGGCCGGAGGTCTCCTACGAGCAGTACTTC. Protein sequence: CSARPEVSYEQYF.

This clonotype was recorded at least ten times. This chain links TRBV18 with TRBJ1-4; 7 bases map to TRBD1. The CDR3 has 16 amino acids. Germline V gene lookup returns CDR1 KGHSH and CDR2 LQKENI. J lost 4 bases, V lost 4 bases, and 9 bases had no gene match. CDR3 in DNA: TGTGCCAGCTCACTTTTTACCGGGACAGATAATGAAAAACTGTTTTTT. Its translation: CASSLFTGTDNEKLFF.

This clonotype was counted many times. The J gene is TRBJ2-7, the V gene TRBV28; unclear D gene. CDR3 length: 11 amino acids. Germline V lookup: CDR1 MDHEN, CDR2 SYDVKM. V lost 10 bases and J 3 bases, leaving 10 bases between the germline ends. CDR3 protein: CATRSYYEQYF. CDR3 DNA sequence: TGTGCCACTAGGTCGTACTACGAGCAGTACTTC. Full variable domain (missing parts from reference TRBV28 and TRBJ2-7): DVKVTQSSRYLVKRTGEKVFLECVQDMDHENMFWYRQDPGLGLRLIYFSYDVKMKEKGDIPEGYSVSREKKERFSLILESASTNQTSMYLCATRSYYEQYFGPGTRLTVT.

This clonotype was recorded many times. The chain joins TRBV12-3 or TRBV12-4 to TRBJ2-5; D is perhaps TRBD1 or TRBD2 (6 bases each). With 4 bases removed from V and 5 bases from J, the gap between germline ends came to 14 bases. This CDR3 is 14 amino acids long. CDR3 in amino acids: CASSSPGEEETQYF. CDR3 nucleotide sequence: TGTGCCAGCAGTTCGCCAGGGGAGGAGGAGACCCAGTACTTC.